The clone carrying this T cell receptor beta chain was counted only a few times. The data were obtained in a study of cytomegalovirus exposure and HLA in healthy donors. With 4 bases removed from V and 7 bases from J, the gap between germline ends came to 15 bases. Germline V gene lookup returns CDR1 SGHTA and CDR2 FQGTGA. The length of the CDR3 is 14 residues. Primers included in the PCR were 60 Vbeta and 13 Jbeta primers. Using immunoSEQ multiplex PCR, the repertoire was profiled, and TCRdb retains in-frame clones only, with some absent. The table records 170,000 or so clones, 84% of them present only once.

Sequences were obtained from PBMCs. The chain is built from TRBV7-3 and TRBJ2-3; a possible D gene is TRBD2 (5 bases). This receptor was identified in a girl aged 10-17 years in good health and CMV-seropositive. CDR3 loop: CASSSPSSRNTQYF. DNA for the CDR3: TGTGCCAGCAGCTCCCCTAGCTCGAGAAATACGCAGTATTTT.